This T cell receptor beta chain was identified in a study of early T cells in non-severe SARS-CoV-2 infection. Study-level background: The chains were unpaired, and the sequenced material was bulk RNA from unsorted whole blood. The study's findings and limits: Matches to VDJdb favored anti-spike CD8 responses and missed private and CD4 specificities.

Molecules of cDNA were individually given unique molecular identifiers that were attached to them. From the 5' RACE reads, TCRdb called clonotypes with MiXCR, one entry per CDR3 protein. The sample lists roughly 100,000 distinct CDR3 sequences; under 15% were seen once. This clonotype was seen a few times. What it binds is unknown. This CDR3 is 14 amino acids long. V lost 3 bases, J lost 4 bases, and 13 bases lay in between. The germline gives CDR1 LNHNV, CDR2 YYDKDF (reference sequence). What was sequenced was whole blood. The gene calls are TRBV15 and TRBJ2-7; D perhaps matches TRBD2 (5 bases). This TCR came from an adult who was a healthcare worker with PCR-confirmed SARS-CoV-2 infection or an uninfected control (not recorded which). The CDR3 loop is CATSSPTRGYEQYF. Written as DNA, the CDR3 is TGTGCCACCAGCAGCCCCACAAGAGGGTACGAGCAGTACTTC.